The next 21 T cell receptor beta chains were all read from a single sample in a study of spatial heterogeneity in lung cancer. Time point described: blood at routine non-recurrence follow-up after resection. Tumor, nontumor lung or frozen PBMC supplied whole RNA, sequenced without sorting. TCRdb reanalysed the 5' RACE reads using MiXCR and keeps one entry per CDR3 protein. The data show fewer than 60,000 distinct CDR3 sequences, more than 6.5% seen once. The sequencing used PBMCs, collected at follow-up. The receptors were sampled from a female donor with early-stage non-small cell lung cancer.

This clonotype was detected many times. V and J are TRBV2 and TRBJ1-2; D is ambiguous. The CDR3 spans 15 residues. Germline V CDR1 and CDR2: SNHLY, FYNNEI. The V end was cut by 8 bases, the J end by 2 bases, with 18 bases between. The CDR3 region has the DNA TGTGCCAGCCCAAAGGGTCGCGGCAGAAACTATGGCTACACCTTC. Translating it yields CASPKGRGRNYGYTF.

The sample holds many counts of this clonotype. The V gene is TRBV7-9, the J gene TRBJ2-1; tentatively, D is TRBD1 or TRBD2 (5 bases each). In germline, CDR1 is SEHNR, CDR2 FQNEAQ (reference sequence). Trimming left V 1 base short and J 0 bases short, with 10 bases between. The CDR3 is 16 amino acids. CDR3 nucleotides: TGTGCCAGCAGCTTAGTTGGGGGTCTCTCCTACAATGAGCAGTTCTTC. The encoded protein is CASSLVGGLSYNEQFF.

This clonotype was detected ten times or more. CDR3 in amino acids: CASSLVLIGTEEQYF. Here the CDR3 DNA reads TGTGCCAGCAGCTTAGTTTTAATTGGGACAGAGGAGCAGTACTTC. The rearrangement joins TRBV7-9 to TRBJ2-7; 7 nucleotides line up with TRBD1. The germline CDR1 and CDR2 sequences are SEHNR and FQNEAQ (reference sequence). CDR3 size: 15 residues. Unmatched junction bases numbered 10, after V lost 1 base and J lost 7 bases.

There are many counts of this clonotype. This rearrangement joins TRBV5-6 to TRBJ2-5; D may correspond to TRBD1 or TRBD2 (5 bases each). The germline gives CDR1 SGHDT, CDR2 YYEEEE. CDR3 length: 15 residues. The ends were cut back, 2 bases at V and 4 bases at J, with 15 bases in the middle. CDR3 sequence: CASSFLAVGTETQYF. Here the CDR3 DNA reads TGTGCCAGCAGCTTTTTAGCAGTCGGGACAGAGACCCAGTACTTC.

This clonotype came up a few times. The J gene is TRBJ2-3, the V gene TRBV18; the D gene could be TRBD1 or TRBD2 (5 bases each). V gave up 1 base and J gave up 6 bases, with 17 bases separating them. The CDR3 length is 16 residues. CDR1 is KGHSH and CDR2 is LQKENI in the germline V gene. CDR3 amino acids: CASSPRTRDGADTQYF. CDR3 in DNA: TGTGCCAGCTCACCACGAACCAGGGACGGCGCCGATACGCAGTATTTT.

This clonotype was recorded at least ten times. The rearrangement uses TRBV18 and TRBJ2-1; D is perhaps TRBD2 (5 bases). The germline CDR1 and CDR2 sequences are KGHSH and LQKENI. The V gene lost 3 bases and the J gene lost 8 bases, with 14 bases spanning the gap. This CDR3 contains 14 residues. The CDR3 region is CASSPPERRHEQFF. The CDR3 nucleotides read TGTGCCAGCTCACCTCCTGAGCGGAGGCATGAGCAGTTCTTC. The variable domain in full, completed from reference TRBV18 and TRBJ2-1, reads NAGVMQNPRHLVRRRGQEARLRCSPMKGHSHVYWYRQLPEEGLKFMVYLQKENIIDESGMPKERFSAEFPKEGPSILRIQQVVRGDSAAYFCASSPPERRHEQFFGPGTRLTVL.

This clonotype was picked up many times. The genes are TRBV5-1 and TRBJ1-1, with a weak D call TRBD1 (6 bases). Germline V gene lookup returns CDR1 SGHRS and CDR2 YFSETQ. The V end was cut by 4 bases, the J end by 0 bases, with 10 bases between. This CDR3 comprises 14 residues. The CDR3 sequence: CASSPGDMNTEAFF. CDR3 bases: TGCGCCAGCAGCCCGGGGGACATGAACACTGAAGCTTTCTTT.

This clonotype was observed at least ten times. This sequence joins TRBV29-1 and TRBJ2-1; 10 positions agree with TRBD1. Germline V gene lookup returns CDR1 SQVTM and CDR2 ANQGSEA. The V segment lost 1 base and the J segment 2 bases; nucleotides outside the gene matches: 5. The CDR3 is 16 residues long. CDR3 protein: CSVEGGTGDTYNEQFF. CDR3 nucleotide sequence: TGCAGCGTTGAAGGCGGGACAGGGGACACCTACAATGAGCAGTTCTTC.

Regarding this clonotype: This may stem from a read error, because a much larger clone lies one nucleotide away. The CDR3 reads CASSPSSGTGDTQYF. DNA for the CDR3: TGTGCCAGCAGCCCCTCATCGGGAACGGGGGATACGCAGTATTTT. The chain joins TRBV7-3 to TRBJ2-3, with a tentative D call TRBD2 (5 bases). V was clipped by 5 bases and J by 6 bases, with 18 bases between them. The CDR3 consists of 15 residues. The germline V gene encodes CDR1 SGHTA and CDR2 FQGTGA.

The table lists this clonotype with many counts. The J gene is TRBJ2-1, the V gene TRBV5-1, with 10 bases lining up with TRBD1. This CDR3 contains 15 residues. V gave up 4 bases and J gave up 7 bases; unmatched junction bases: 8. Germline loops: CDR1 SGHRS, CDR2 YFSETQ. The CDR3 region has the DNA TGCGCCAGCAGCCTACCGGGACAGGGGAGGAATGAGCAGTTCTTC. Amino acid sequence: CASSLPGQGRNEQFF.

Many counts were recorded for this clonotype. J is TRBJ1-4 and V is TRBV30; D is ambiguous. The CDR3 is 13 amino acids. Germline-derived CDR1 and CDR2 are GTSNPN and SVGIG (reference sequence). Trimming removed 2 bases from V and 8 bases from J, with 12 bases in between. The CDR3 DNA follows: TGTGCCTGGAGTCCAAACTTCGAGGAAAAACTGTTTTTT. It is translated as CAWSPNFEEKLFF.

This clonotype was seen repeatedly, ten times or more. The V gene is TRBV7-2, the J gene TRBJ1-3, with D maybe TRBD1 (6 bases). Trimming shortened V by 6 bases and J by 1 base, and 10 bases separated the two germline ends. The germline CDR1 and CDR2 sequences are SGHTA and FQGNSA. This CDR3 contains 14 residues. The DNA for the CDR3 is TGTGCCAGCAGGGGGACATTTTCTGGAAACACCATATATTTT. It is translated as CASRGTFSGNTIYF. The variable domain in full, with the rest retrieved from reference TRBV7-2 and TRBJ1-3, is GAGVSQSPSNKVTEKGKDVELRCDPISGHTALYWYRQSLGQGLEFLIYFQGNSAPDKSGLPSDRFSAERTGGSVSTLTIQRTQQEDSAVYLCASRGTFSGNTIYFGEGSWLTVV.

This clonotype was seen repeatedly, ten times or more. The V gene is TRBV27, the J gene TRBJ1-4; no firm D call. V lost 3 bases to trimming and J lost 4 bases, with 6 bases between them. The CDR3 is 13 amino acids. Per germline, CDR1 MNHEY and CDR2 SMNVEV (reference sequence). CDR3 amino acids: CASSLWRNEKLFF. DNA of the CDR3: TGTGCCAGCAGTTTGTGGCGTAATGAAAAACTGTTTTTT.

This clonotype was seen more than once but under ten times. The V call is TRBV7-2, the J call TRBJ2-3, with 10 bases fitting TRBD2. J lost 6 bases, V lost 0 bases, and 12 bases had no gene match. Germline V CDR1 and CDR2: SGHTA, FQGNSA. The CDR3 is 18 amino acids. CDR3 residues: CASSLALPAGGPGDTQYF. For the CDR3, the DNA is TGTGCCAGCAGCTTAGCCCTGCCAGCGGGGGGGCCCGGTGATACGCAGTATTTT.

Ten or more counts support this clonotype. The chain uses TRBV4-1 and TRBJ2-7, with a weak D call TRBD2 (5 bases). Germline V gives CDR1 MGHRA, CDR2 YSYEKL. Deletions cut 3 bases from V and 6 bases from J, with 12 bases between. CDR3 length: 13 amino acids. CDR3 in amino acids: CASSHLGVPEQYF. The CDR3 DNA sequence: TGCGCCAGCAGCCACCTCGGGGTCCCCGAGCAGTACTTC.

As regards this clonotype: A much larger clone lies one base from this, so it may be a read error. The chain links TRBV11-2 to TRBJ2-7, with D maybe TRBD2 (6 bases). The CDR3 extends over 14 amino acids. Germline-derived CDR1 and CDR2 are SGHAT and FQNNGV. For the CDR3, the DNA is TGTGCCAGCGGCTTAGTTGGAGGGAACATCGAGCAGTACTTC. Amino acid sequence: CASGLVGGNIEQYF.

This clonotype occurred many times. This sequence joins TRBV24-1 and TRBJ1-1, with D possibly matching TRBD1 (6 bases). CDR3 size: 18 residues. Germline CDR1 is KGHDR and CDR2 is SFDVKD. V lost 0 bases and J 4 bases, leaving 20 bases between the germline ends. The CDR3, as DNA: TGTGCCACCAGTGATTTGCAAGGGTTCGGGGGGCTGGGCACTGAAGCTTTCTTT. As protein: CATSDLQGFGGLGTEAFF.

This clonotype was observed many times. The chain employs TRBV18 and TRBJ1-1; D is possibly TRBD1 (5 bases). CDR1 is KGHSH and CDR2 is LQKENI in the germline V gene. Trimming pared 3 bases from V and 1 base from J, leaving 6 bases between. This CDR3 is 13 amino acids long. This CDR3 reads CASSPQGNTEAFF. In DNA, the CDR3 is TGTGCCAGCTCACCTCAGGGGAACACTGAAGCTTTCTTT.

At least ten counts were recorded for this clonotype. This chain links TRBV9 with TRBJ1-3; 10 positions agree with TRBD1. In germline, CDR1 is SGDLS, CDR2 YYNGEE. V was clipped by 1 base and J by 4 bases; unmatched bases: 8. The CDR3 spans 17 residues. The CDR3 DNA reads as TGTGCCAGCAGCGTAAGCGACAGGGGGCCTTGGGGAAACACCATATATTTT. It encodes CASSVSDRGPWGNTIYF.

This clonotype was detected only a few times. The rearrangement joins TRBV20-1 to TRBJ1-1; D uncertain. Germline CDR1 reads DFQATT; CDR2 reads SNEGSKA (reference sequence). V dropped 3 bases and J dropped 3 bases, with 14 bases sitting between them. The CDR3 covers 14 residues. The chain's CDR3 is CSASVGVRHTEAFF. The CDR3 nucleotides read TGCAGTGCTAGCGTAGGTGTCCGCCACACTGAAGCTTTCTTT.

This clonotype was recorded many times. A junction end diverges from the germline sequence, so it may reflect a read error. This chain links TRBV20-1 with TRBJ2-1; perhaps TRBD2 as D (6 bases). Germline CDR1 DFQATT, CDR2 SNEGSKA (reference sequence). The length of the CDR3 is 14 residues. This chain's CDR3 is CSAREGPSYSEQFF. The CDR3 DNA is TGCAGTGCTAGGGAGGGGCCCTCCTACAGTGAGCAGTTCTTC.